These T cell receptor beta chains were read from a single sample in a study of blood T cell repertoires in COVID-19. Some clones are missing from TCRdb's copy, which holds only in-frame ones; the method was immunoSEQ multiplex PCR. The data contain 150,000 to 200,000 clones, approximately 80% of them singletons. Source material: PBMCs or T cells enriched from blood (not recorded which). Source of these receptors: a woman aged 55 to 70 who had recovered from COVID-19. CDR3s include the opening cysteine and the closing phenylalanine or tryptophan. D genes are given only for firm matches. For some rows the clone size is stated as once, few or many, or as a class when expanded; others skip it.

size | J | D | V | DNA | CDR3
. | TRBJ2-3 | . | TRBV5-1 | TGCGCCAGCAGCTCGGCAGGGTCTAGCACAGATACGCAGTATTTT | CASSSAGSSTDTQYF
. | TRBJ2-5 | TRBD2 | TRBV5-1 | TGCGCCAGCAGCTTGGTGGGAGGGAAAGAGACCCAGTACTTC | CASSLVGGKETQYF
. | TRBJ2-3 | TRBD2 | TRBV7-9 | TGTGCCAGCAGCAAGGGACTAGCGGGCTCGGATACGCAGTATTTT | CASSKGLAGSDTQYF
. | TRBJ2-3 | TRBD2 | TRBV5-5 | TGTGCCAGCACCCCGGGAGGGCCCCTAACAGATACGCAGTATTTT | CASTPGGPLTDTQYF
. | TRBJ2-1 | TRBD1 | TRBV5-8 | TGTGCCAGCAGCTTTCGGACAGGGAGCAATGAGCAGTTCTTC | CASSFRTGSNEQFF
. | TRBJ2-3 | TRBD2 | TRBV9 | TGTGCCAGCAGCCGGACTAGCAGATCAGATACGCAGTATTTT | CASSRTSRSDTQYF
few | TRBJ2-5 | . | TRBV7-2 | TGTGCCAGCAGCTTTGGGGACTTTCTGTACTTC | CASSFGDFLYF
. | TRBJ1-3 | TRBD1 | TRBV9 | TGTGCCAGCAGCGGAGGGGGACAGCTTGGAAACACCATATATTTT | CASSGGGQLGNTIYF
few | TRBJ2-5 | TRBD1 | TRBV5-1 | TGCGCCAGCAGCTTTCGGTCAGGGGGCTGGGGAGAGACCCAGTACTTC | CASSFRSGGWGETQYF
. | TRBJ1-2 | . | TRBV18 | TGTGCCAGCTCACCAGTGGGCAGGGCGGACTATGGCTACACCTTC | CASSPVGRADYGYTF
. | TRBJ2-1 | . | TRBV7-2 | TGTGCCAGCAGTCTAGGAAAGCAGTTCTTC | CASSLGKQFF
. | TRBJ1-5 | . | TRBV29-1 | TGCAGCGTTGGTAGTTATAGCAATCAGCCCCAGCATTTT | CSVGSYSNQPQHF
. | TRBJ2-1 | TRBD2 | TRBV6-2/TRBV6-3 | TGTGCCAGCAGTTTAGCGGGGGGAGGGAATGAGCAGTTCTTC | CASSLAGGGNEQFF